This TCR beta chain was captured by sequencing in a study of cytomegalovirus exposure and HLA in healthy donors. Germline CDR1 is SEHNR and CDR2 is FQNEAQ (reference sequence). This CDR3 contains 13 residues. Between the trimmed V and J ends, which lost 2 bases and 5 bases, there was a span of 9 bases. The PCR had 60 Vbeta and 13 Jbeta primers. Some clones are missing from TCRdb's copy, which holds only in-frame ones; the method was immunoSEQ multiplex PCR. Among 200,000 to 250,000 clones, about 85% were seen once, and the ten largest hold 0.2% to 0.25%. The chain combines TRBV7-9 with TRBJ1-1; perhaps TRBD1 as D (5 bases). The specimen sequenced was PBMCs. The TCR comes from a girl aged 2 to 10 in good health and CMV-seronegative. CDR3 sequence (DNA): TGTGCCAGCAGCTTAATGGGGGGGACTGAAGCTTTCTTT. Its translation: CASSLMGGTEAFF.